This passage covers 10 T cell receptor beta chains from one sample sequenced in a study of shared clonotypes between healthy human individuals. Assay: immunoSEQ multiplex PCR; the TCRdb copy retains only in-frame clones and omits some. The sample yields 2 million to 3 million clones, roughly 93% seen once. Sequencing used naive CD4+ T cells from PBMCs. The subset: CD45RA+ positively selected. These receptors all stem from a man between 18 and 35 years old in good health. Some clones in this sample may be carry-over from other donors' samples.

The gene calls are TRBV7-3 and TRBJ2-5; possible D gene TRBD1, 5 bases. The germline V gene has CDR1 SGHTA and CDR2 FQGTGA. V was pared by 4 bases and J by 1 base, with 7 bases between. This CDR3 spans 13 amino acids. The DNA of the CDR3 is TGTGCCAGCAGCTGGACACCCCAAGAGACCCAGTACTTC. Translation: CASSWTPQETQYF.

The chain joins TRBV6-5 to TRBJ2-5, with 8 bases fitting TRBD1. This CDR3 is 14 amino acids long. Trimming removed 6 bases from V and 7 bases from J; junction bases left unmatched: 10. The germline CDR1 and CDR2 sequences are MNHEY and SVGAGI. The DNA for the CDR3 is TGTGCCAGCAGAACCTTTGACAGGGGTGGGACCCAGTACTTC. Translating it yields CASRTFDRGGTQYF.

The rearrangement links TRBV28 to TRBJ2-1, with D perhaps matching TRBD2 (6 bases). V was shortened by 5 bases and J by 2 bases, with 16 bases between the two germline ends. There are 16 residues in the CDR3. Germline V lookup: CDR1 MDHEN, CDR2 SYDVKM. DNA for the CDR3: TGTGCCAGCAGTCCCCCGGCGAGCGGGCCCTACAATGAGCAGTTCTTC. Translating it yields CASSPPASGPYNEQFF.

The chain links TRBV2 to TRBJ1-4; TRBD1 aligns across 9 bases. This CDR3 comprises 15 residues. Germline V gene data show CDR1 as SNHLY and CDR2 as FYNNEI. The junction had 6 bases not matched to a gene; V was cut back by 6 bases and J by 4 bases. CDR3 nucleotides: TGTGCCAGCAGCGACGGGACAGGGAATAATGAAAAACTGTTTTTT. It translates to CASSDGTGNNEKLFF.

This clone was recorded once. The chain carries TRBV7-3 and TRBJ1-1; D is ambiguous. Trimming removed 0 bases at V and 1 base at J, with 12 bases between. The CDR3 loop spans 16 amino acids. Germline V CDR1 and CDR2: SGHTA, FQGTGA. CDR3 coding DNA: TGTGCCAGCAGCTTAACAGGGCAAGCGGGGAACACTGAAGCTTTCTTT. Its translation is CASSLTGQAGNTEAFF. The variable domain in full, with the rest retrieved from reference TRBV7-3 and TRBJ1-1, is GAGVSQTPSNKVTEKGKYVELRCDPISGHTALYWYRQSLGQGPEFLIYFQGTGAADDSGLPNDRFFAVRPEGSVSTLKIQRTERGDSAVYLCASSLTGQAGNTEAFFGQGTRLTVV.

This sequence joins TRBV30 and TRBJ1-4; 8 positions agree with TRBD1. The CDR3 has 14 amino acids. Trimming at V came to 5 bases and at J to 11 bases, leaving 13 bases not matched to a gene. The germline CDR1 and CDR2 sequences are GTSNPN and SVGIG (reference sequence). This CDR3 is CAWGTPGQVYKLFF. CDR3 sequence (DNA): TGTGCCTGGGGAACTCCGGGACAGGTTTACAAACTGTTTTTT.

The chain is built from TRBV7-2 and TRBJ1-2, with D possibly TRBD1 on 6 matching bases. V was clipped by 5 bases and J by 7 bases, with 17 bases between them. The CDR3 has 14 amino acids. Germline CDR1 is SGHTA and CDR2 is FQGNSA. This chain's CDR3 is CASSPGQLVAGYTF. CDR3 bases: TGTGCCAGCAGCCCCGGACAGCTAGTCGCTGGCTACACCTTC.

Written as DNA, the CDR3 is TGTGCCAGCAGCCCCTCGAGAGGGCGGGTCGGGGAGCTGTTTTTT. Residues: CASSPSRGRVGELFF. The rearrangement joins TRBV4-2 to TRBJ2-2; a possible D gene is TRBD2 (5 bases). CDR1 and CDR2 from the germline V gene are LGHNA and YNFKEQ. The CDR3 is 15 residues long. V shed 4 bases and J shed 7 bases, with 16 bases lying between them.

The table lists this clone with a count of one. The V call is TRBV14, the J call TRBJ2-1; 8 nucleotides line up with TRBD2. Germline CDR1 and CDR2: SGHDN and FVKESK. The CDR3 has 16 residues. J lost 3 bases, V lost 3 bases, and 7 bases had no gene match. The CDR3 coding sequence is TGTGCCAGCAGCCAGACCGGGACTAGGATCTACAATGAGCAGTTCTTC. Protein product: CASSQTGTRIYNEQFF.

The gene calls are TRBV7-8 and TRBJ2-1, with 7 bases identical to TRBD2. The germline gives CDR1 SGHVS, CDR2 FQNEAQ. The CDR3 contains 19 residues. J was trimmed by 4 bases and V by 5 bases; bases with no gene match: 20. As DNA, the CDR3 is TGTGCCAGCAGCCCGCCGGGGGGACTAACGGGAGGACTGTACAATGAGCAGTTCTTC. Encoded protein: CASSPPGGLTGGLYNEQFF.